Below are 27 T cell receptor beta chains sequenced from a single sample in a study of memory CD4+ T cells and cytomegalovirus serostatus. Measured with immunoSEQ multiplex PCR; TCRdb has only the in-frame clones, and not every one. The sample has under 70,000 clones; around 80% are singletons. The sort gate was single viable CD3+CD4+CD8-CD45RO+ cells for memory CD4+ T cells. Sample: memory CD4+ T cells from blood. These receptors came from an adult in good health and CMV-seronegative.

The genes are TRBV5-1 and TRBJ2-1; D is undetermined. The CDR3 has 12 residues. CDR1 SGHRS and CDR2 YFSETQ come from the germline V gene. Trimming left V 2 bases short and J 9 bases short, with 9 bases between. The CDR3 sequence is CASSFNGLEQFF. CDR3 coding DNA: TGCGCCAGCAGCTTTAATGGTCTTGAGCAGTTCTTC.

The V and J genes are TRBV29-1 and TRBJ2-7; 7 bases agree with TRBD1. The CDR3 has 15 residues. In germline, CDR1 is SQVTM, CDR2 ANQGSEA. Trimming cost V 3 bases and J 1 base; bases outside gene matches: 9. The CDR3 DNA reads TGCAGCGTTGAGGGAACCGGGACAGCGTCCTACGAGCAGTACTTC. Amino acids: CSVEGTGTASYEQYF.

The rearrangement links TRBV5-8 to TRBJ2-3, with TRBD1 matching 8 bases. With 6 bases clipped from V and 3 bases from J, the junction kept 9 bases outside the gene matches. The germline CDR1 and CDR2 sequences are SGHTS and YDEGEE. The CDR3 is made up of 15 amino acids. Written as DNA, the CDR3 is TGTGCCAGCACGCTGACAGGGGAAGGGACAGATACGCAGTATTTT. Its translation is CASTLTGEGTDTQYF.

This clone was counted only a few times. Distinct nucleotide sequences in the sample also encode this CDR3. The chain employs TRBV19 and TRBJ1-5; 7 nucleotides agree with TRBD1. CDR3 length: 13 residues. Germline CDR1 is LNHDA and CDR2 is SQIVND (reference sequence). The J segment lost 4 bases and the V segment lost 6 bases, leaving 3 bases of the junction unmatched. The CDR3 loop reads CASRQGRNQPQHF. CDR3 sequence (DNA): TGTGCCAGTAGACAGGGGCGGAATCAGCCCCAGCATTTT.

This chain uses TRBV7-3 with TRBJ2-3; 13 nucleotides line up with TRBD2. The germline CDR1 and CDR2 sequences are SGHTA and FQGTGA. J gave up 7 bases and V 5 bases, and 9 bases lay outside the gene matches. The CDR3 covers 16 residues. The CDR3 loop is CASSPGLAGVWNTQYF. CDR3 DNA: TGTGCCAGCAGCCCCGGACTAGCGGGAGTCTGGAATACGCAGTATTTT.

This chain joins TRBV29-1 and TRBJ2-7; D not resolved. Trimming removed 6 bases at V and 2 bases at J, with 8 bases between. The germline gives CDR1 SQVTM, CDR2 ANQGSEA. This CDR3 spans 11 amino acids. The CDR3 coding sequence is TGCAGCGTATGGACGACCTACGAGCAGTACTTC. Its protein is CSVWTTYEQYF.

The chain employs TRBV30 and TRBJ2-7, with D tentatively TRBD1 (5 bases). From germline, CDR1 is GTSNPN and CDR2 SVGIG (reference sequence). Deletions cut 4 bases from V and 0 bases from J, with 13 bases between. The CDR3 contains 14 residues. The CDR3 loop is CAWIRDNLSYEQYF. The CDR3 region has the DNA TGTGCCTGGATCAGGGATAACCTCTCCTACGAGCAGTACTTC.

CDR3 sequence (DNA): TGTGCCAGCAGTTCCCCGACAGGGCGCGGAGCCAAAAACATTCAGTACTTC. Protein product: CASSSPTGRGAKNIQYF. The V call is TRBV27, the J call TRBJ2-4, with 7 bases fitting TRBD1. The CDR3 has 17 residues. CDR1 is MNHEY, CDR2 SMNVEV, per germline (reference sequence). V shed 4 bases, J shed 0 bases, and the junction held 9 bases outside the gene matches.

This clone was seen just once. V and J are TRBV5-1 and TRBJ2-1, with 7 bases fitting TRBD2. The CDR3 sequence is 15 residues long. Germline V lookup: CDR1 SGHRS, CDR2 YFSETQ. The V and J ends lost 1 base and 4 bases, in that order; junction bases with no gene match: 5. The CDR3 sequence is CASSLLRGGYNEQFF. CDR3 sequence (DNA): TGCGCCAGCAGCTTGTTGAGGGGAGGGTACAATGAGCAGTTCTTC. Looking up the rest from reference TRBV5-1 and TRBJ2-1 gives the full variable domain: KAGVTQTPRYLIKTRGQQVTLSCSPISGHRSVSWYQQTPGQGLQFLFEYFSETQRNKGNFPGRFSGRQFSNSRSEMNVSTLELGDSALYLCASSLLRGGYNEQFFGPGTRLTVL.

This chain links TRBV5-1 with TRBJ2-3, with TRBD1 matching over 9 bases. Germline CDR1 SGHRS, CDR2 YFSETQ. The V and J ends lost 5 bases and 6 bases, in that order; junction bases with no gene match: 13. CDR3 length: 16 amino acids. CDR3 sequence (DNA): TGCGCCAGCAGGACAACGGGACAGGGACGATTCGATACGCAGTATTTT. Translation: CASRTTGQGRFDTQYF.

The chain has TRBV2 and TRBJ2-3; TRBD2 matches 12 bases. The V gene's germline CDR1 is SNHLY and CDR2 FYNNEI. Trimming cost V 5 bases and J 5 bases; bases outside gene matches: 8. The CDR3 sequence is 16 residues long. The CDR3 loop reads CASSSTSGSRGDTQYF. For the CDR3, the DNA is TGTGCCAGCAGTTCGACTAGCGGGAGCCGGGGAGATACGCAGTATTTT.

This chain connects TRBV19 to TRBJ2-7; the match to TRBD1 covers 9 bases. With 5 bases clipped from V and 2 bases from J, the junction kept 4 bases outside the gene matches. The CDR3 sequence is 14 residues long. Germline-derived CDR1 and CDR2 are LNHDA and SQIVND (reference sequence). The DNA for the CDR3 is TGTGCCAGTAGTGCAGACAGGGGGACCTACGAGCAGTACTTC. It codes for CASSADRGTYEQYF. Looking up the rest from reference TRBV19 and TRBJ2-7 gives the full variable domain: DGGITQSPKYLFRKEGQNVTLSCEQNLNHDAMYWYRQDPGQGLRLIYYSQIVNDFQKGDIAEGYSVSREKKESFPLTVTSAQKNPTAFYLCASSADRGTYEQYFGPGTRLTVT.

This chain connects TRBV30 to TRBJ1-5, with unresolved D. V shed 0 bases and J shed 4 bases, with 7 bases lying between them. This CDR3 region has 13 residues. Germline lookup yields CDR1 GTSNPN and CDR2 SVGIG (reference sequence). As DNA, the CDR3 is TGTGCCTGGAGTGTACTCCCGAATCAGCCCCAGCATTTT. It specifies CAWSVLPNQPQHF.

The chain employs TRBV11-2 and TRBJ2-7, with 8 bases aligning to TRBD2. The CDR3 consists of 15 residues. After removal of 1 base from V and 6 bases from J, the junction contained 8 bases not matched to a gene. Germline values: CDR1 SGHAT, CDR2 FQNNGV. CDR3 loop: CASSLAGGRFSEQYF. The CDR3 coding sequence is TGTGCCAGCAGCTTAGCGGGAGGGAGGTTCTCCGAGCAGTACTTC.

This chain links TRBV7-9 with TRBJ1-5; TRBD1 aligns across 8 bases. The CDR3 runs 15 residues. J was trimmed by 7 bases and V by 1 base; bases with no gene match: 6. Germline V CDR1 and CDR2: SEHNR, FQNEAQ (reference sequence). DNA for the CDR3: TGTGCCAGCAGCTTAGGACAGGGGCCGGGGCAGCCCCAGCATTTT. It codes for CASSLGQGPGQPQHF.

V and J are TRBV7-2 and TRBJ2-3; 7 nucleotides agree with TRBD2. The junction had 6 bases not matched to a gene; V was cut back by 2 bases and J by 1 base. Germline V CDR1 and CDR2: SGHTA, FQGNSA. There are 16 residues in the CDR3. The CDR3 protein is CASSLSGGIGTDTQYF. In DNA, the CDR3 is TGTGCCAGCAGCTTATCGGGGGGTATAGGCACAGATACGCAGTATTTT.

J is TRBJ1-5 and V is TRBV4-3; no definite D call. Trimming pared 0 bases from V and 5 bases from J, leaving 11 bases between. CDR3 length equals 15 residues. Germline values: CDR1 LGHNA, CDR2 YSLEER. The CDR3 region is CASSQDGTGYQPQHF. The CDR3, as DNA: TGCGCCAGCAGCCAAGATGGAACGGGGTATCAGCCCCAGCATTTT.

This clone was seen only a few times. In DNA, the CDR3 is TGTGCCACCAGCAGATTGGAGGCGGGGAATCAGCCCCAGCATTTT. This encodes CATSRLEAGNQPQHF. The rearrangement links TRBV15 to TRBJ1-5; D is ambiguous. Germline V gene data show CDR1 as LNHNV and CDR2 as YYDKDF (reference sequence). V dropped 2 bases and J dropped 4 bases, with 12 bases sitting between them. This CDR3 is 15 amino acids long. Full variable domain (remainder filled in from reference TRBV15 and TRBJ1-5): DAMVIQNPRYQVTQFGKPVTLSCSQTLNHNVMYWYQQKSSQAPKLLFHYYDKDFNNEADTPDNFQSRRPNTSFCFLDIRSPGLGDTAMYLCATSRLEAGNQPQHFGDGTRLSIL.

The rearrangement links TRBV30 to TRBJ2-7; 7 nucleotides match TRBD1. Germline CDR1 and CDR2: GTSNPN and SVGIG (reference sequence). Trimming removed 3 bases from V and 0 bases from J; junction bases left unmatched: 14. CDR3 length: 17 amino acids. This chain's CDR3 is CAWRKNSGQRFSYEQYF. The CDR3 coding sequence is TGTGCCTGGAGAAAAAACTCGGGACAGCGTTTCTCCTACGAGCAGTACTTC.

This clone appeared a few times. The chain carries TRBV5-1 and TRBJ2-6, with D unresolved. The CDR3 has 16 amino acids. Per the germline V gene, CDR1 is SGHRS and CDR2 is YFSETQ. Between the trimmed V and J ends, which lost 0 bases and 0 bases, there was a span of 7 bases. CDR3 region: CASSLDRFSGANVLTF. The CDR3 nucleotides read TGCGCCAGCAGCTTGGACAGATTCTCTGGGGCCAACGTCCTGACTTTC.

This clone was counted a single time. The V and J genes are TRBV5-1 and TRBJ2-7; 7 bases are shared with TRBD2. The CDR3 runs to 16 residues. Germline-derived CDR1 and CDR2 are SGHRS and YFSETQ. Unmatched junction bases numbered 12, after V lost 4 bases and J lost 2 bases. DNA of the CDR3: TGCGCCAGCAGCCCTCCCCTAGCGGCATCTACCTACGAGCAGTACTTC. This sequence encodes CASSPPLAASTYEQYF.

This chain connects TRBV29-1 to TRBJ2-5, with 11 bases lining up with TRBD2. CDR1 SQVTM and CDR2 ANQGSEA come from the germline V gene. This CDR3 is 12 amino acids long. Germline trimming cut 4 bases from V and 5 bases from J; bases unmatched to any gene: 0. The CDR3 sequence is CSVGLAGETQYF. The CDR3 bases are TGCAGCGTTGGACTAGCGGGGGAGACCCAGTACTTC.

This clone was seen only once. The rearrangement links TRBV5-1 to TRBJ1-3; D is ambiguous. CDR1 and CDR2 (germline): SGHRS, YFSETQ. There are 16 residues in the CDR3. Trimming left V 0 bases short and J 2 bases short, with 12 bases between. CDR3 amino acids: CASSLARPKAGNTIYF. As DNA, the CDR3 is TGCGCCAGCAGCTTGGCTAGGCCCAAGGCTGGAAACACCATATATTTT. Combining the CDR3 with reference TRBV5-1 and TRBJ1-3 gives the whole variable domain KAGVTQTPRYLIKTRGQQVTLSCSPISGHRSVSWYQQTPGQGLQFLFEYFSETQRNKGNFPGRFSGRQFSNSRSEMNVSTLELGDSALYLCASSLARPKAGNTIYFGEGSWLTVV.

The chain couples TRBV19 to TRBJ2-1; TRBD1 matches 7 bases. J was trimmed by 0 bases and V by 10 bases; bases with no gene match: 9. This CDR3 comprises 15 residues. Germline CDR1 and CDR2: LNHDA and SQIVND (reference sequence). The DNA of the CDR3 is TGTGCCACCCTGGGACAGCTAAGCTCCTACAATGAGCAGTTCTTC. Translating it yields CATLGQLSSYNEQFF.

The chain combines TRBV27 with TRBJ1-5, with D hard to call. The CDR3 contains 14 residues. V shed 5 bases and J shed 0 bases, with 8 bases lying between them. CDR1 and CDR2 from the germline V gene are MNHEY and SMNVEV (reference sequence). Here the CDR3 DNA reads TGTGCCAGCAGTGACCCAGCTAGCAATCAGCCCCAGCATTTT. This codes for CASSDPASNQPQHF.

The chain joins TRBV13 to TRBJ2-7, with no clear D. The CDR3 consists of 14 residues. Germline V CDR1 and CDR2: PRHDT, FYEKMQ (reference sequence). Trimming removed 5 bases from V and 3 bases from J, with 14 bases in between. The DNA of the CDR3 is TGTGCCAGCAGCCGAAGCTATACTAACTACGAGCAGTACTTC. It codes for CASSRSYTNYEQYF.

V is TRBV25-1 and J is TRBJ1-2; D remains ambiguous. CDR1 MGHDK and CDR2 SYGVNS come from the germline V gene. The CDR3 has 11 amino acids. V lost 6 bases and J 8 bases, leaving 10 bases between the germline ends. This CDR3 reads CASRQTAGYTF. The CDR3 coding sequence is TGTGCCAGCAGACAGACTGCCGGCTACACCTTC.